The rows below give T cell receptor beta chains drawn from one sample of a study of blood T cell repertoires in COVID-19. The data were produced by immunoSEQ multiplex PCR, yet TCRdb's version contains in-frame clones alone and is incomplete. Here the sample spans approximately 480,000 clones, around 90% being singletons. Sequenced sample: PBMCs or T cells enriched from blood (not recorded which). These TCRs come from a young woman who had recovered from COVID-19. CDR3s include the opening cysteine and the closing phenylalanine or tryptophan. A D gene is named only where the DNA matches it firmly. Clone size is given for some rows only: seen once, a few or many times, or a class if the clone is expanded.

J	size	V	D	CDR3	DNA
TRBJ2-1	-	TRBV7-2	-	CASSLGEHEQFF	TGTGCCAGCAGCTTAGGGGAGCATGAGCAGTTCTTC
TRBJ1-1	-	TRBV5-5	-	CASRVGSGLANTEAFF	TGTGCCAGCAGGGTGGGGTCGGGGTTGGCGAACACTGAAGCTTTCTTT
TRBJ1-5	-	TRBV6-6	-	CATLKVFRSNQPQHF	TGTGCCACCCTAAAAGTTTTCCGAAGCAATCAGCCCCAGCATTTT
TRBJ2-4	-	TRBV19	-	CASSIVTGSIQYF	TGTGCCAGTAGTATCGTCACGGGAAGCATTCAGTACTTC
TRBJ1-6	-	TRBV19	-	CASSLGNIGTRRSSYNSPLHF	TGTGCCAGTAGTTTGGGTAACATCGGGACTCGTCGGAGCTCCTATAATTCACCCCTCCACTTT
TRBJ1-1	-	TRBV30	TRBD1	CAWSVTGGYLAFF	TGTGCCTGGAGTGTAACAGGGGGCTATTTGGCTTTCTTT
TRBJ1-2	-	TRBV6-6	TRBD1	CASSPGTGGPGYTF	TGTGCCAGCAGTCCCGGAACAGGGGGACCTGGCTACACCTTC
TRBJ1-2	-	TRBV6-5	-	CASSRGNYGYTF	TGTGCCAGCAGTCGGGGGAACTATGGCTACACCTTC
TRBJ2-3	-	TRBV3-1/TRBV3-2	-	CASSQAVNSDRSTDTQYF	TGTGCCAGCAGCCAAGCCGTCAATTCAGACAGGAGCACAGATACGCAGTATTTT
TRBJ2-7	-	TRBV3-1/TRBV3-2	TRBD1	CASSGDLRGKVF	TGTGCCAGCAGCGGAGACCTCAGGGGGAAGGTCTTC
TRBJ2-7	-	TRBV20-1	-	CSASTTGEEQYF	TGCAGTGCTAGTACGACAGGAGAAGAGCAGTACTTC
TRBJ1-1	-	TRBV19	TRBD1	CATATGGWDTEAFF	TGTGCCACCGCAACAGGGGGCTGGGACACTGAAGCTTTCTTT
TRBJ1-4	-	TRBV30	-	CAWKSKEPGDEKLFF	TGTGCCTGGAAAAGCAAGGAACCCGGGGATGAAAAACTGTTTTTT
TRBJ1-2	-	TRBV2	-	CASKPDLSNYGYTF	TGTGCCAGCAAACCGGACTTGTCTAACTATGGCTACACCTTC
TRBJ1-1	-	TRBV30	-	CAWSDGQENTEAFF	TGTGCCTGGAGCGACGGTCAGGAGAACACTGAAGCTTTCTTT
TRBJ1-6	few	TRBV7-2	TRBD1	CASSLQTGMSSPLHF	TGTGCCAGCAGCCTACAGACAGGGATGAGTTCACCCCTCCACTTT
TRBJ1-2	-	TRBV27	-	CASSLSQFRLAQGPNYGYTF	TGTGCCAGCAGTTTATCCCAATTCCGACTGGCGCAGGGGCCGAACTATGGCTACACCTTC
TRBJ1-2	-	TRBV5-1	-	CASSRGRGTGFDYGYTF	TGCGCCAGCAGCCGGGGCAGGGGTACCGGTTTTGACTATGGCTACACCTTC
TRBJ2-3	-	TRBV27	-	CASSSLAPSTDTQYF	TGTGCCAGCTCCTCCCTAGCGCCTAGCACAGATACGCAGTATTTT
TRBJ2-5	-	TRBV5-4	TRBD2	CASSLGGVAGSKETQYF	TGTGCCAGCAGCTTGGGCGGGGTAGCGGGGTCCAAAGAGACCCAGTACTTC
TRBJ2-3	-	TRBV5-4	-	CASSLDRGTDTQYF	TGTGCCAGCAGCCTGGATCGGGGCACAGATACGCAGTATTTT
TRBJ1-5	-	TRBV12-3/TRBV12-4	TRBD1	CASRGLGQPQHF	TGTGCCAGTAGGGGGCTGGGACAGCCCCAGCATTTT
TRBJ2-7	few	TRBV12-3/TRBV12-4	-	CASMAAYEQYF	TGTGCCAGCATGGCGGCCTACGAGCAGTACTTC
TRBJ2-3	-	TRBV14	-	CASSPPGYGLGTQYF	TGTGCCAGCAGCCCTCCGGGATATGGACTCGGCACGCAGTATTTT
TRBJ1-4	-	TRBV30	TRBD1	CAWSDRGGNEKLFF	TGTGCCTGGAGCGACAGGGGGGGTAATGAAAAACTGTTTTTT
TRBJ1-5	-	TRBV30	-	CAWSTGTNQPQHF	TGTGCCTGGAGTACAGGGACCAATCAGCCCCAGCATTTT
TRBJ2-7	once	TRBV30	-	CACRWTVSSYEQYF	TGTGCCTGTCGTTGGACAGTTAGCTCCTACGAGCAGTACTTC
TRBJ2-1	-	TRBV24-1	TRBD2	CATSDPGLAGGTNEQFF	TGTGCCACCAGTGACCCTGGACTAGCGGGGGGGACCAATGAGCAGTTCTTC
TRBJ1-2	-	TRBV4-1	-	CASSQEGSPDSFYGYTF	TGCGCCAGCAGCCAAGAAGGTAGCCCGGACTCCTTCTATGGCTACACCTTC
TRBJ2-3	once	TRBV28	TRBD2	CASSLGLAGSTDTQYF	TGTGCCAGCAGTTTGGGTCTAGCGGGATCCACAGATACGCAGTATTTT
TRBJ2-5	-	TRBV5-6	-	CASRRGPGGLQETQYF	TGTGCCAGCCGCAGAGGCCCCGGAGGGCTACAAGAGACCCAGTACTTC
TRBJ2-3	-	TRBV11-3	TRBD2	CASSPGWSGGSSTDTQYF	TGTGCCAGCAGCCCCGGATGGAGCGGGGGATCTAGCACAGATACGCAGTATTTT
TRBJ1-4	-	TRBV2	TRBD1	CASRLTQGTNEKLFF	TGTGCCAGCAGATTAACACAGGGGACTAATGAAAAACTGTTTTTT
TRBJ1-3	-	TRBV21-1	-	CASSKRGQERGNTIYF	TGTGCCAGCAGCAAAAGGGGGCAGGAGAGGGGAAACACCATATATTTT
TRBJ2-3	-	TRBV5-6	-	CASSSTGLGTDTQYF	TGTGCCAGCAGCTCCACAGGGTTAGGCACAGATACGCAGTATTTT
TRBJ2-5	-	TRBV10-2	TRBD2	CASSHPRLAGGTQYF	TGCGCCAGCAGTCACCCGAGACTAGCGGGGGGGACCCAGTACTTC